This TCR beta chain was recovered during a study of blood T cell repertoires in COVID-19. Study details: Material from acute and convalescent COVID-19 was sourced from the United States, Italy and Spain. In each case, the material was cDNA or gDNA derived from T cells, B-cell-depleted T cells, or PBMCs.

In terms of age and location, participants ranged from roughly 18 to 89 years and lived in about 25 US areas. The germline CDR1 and CDR2 sequences are MNHNY and SVGAGI (reference sequence). V lost 0 bases, J lost 4 bases, and 0 bases stayed unmatched. The CDR3 length is 15 residues. Original handling: Estimated nucleated cell counts came from reference gene primer amplification. Clones were sequenced by immunoSEQ multiplex PCR, and TCRdb holds only the in-frame ones, with some missing. The DNA was the basis for D and trimming; V, J and clone size are from that table. The sample yields about 240,000 clones, around 86% seen once.

Material for sequencing was PBMCs or T cells enriched from blood (not recorded which). The TCR originated in a woman in her thirties or forties with acute COVID-19. The V call is TRBV6-6, the J call TRBJ2-1, with 10 bases that match TRBD2. In DNA, the CDR3 is TGTGCCAGCAGTTACTCTAGCGGGGGGTACAATGAGCAGTTCTTC. It codes for CASSYSSGGYNEQFF.